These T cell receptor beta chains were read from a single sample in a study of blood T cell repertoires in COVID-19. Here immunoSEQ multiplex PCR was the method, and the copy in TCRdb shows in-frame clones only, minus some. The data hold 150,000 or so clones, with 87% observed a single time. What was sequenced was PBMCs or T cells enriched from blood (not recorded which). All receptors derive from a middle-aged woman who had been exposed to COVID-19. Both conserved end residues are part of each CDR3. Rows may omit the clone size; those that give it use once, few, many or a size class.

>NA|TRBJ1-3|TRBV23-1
CASTRLWRVSGNTIYF
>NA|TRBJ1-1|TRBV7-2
CASSTHPGGNTEAFF
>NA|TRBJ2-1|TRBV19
CASSPTSGIGEQFF
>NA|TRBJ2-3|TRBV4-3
CASSQVLAGYTDTQYF
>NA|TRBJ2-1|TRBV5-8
CASSSGTSGGNEQFF
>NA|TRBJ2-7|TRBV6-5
CASSYDSPYSYEQYF
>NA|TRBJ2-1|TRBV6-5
CASSYTGGSYNEQFF
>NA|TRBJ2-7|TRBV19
CASSVGGRGYEQYF
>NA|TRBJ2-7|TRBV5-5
CASSPSGGGGKEQYF
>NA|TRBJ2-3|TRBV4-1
CASSQVRQQSADTQYF
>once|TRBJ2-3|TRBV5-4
CASTPPLGSPGTDTQYF
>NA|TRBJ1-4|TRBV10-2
CASSATGEGEKLFF
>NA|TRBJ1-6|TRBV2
CASREQGSSSYNSPLHF
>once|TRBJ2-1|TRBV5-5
CASSLEAAGGPFF
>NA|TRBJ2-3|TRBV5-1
CASSQLAGSTDTQYF
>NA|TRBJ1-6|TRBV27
CASSGRLGGRSPLHF